The present TCR beta chain was sequenced within a study of shared clonotypes between healthy human individuals. Study as a whole: CD4 naive and CD4 memory each took three plates per donor, while CD8 naive took two and CD8 memory one. Study observations and caveats: Collection of samples was limited to blood; tissue repertoires likely differ.

To note about this clone: Its target is unknown.

Original analysis: Filtering differed because ImmunoSEQ produced junction-only sequences that carried no quality scores. TCRdb keeps only in-frame clones here, not all; method: immunoSEQ multiplex PCR. V, J and clone size were drawn from that table, and D and trimming were deduced from the DNA. The sample consists of 2,500,000 or so clones, 80% to 95% of them appearing once. There are 16 residues in the CDR3. CDR1 is MDHEN and CDR2 is SYDVKM in the germline V gene. V shed 3 bases and J shed 3 bases, with 18 bases lying between them. This receptor was obtained from a young man in good health. Some clones in this sample may be carry-over from other donors' samples. The chain joins TRBV28 to TRBJ2-7; D is perhaps TRBD2 (5 bases). Sequencing was performed on naive CD4+ T cells from PBMCs. Subset: CD45RA+ positively selected. The CDR3 loop reads CASSFGWGEDHYEQYF. The CDR3 nucleotides are TGTGCCAGCAGTTTTGGTTGGGGAGAGGACCACTACGAGCAGTACTTC. The full variable domain, with the rest looked up from reference TRBV28 and TRBJ2-7, is DVKVTQSSRYLVKRTGEKVFLECVQDMDHENMFWYRQDPGLGLRLIYFSYDVKMKEKGDIPEGYSVSREKKERFSLILESASTNQTSMYLCASSFGWGEDHYEQYFGPGTRLTVT.